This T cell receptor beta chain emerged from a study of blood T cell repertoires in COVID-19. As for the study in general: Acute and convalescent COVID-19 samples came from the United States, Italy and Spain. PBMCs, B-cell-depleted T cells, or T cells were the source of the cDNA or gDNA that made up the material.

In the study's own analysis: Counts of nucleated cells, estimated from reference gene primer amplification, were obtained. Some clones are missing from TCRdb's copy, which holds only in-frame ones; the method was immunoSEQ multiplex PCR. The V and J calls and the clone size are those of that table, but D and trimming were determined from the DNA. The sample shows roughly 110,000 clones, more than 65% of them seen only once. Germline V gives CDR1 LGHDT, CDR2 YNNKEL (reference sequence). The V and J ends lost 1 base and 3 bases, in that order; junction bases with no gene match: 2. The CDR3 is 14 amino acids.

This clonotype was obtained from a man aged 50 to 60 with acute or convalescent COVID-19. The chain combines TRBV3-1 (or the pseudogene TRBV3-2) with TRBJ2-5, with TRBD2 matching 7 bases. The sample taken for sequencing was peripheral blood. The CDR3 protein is CASSQGGLKETQYF. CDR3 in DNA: TGTGCCAGCAGCCAAGGGGGACTAAAAGAGACCCAGTACTTC.